One and the same sample provided the 18 T cell receptor beta chains below, sequenced in a study of blood T cell repertoires in COVID-19. Assay used: immunoSEQ multiplex PCR; TCRdb lists only in-frame clones, some missing. The table lists 200,000 to 250,000 clones, 75% to 90% of them singletons. Sequenced sample: PBMCs or T cells enriched from blood (not recorded which). These TCRs come from a man aged 50-60 years who had been exposed to COVID-19.

The chain recombines TRBV28 with TRBJ1-5; D perhaps matches TRBD1 (6 bases). The ends were cut back, 5 bases at V and 2 bases at J, with 19 bases in the middle. Germline V gene sequence: CDR1 MDHEN, CDR2 SYDVKM. This CDR3 contains 17 residues. DNA for the CDR3: TGTGCCAGCAGTCTCTCCGGGACACTTCGCCGCAATCAGCCCCAGCATTTT. Encoded protein: CASSLSGTLRRNQPQHF.

The V and J genes are TRBV5-6 and TRBJ2-4; unclear D gene. The V end was cut by 1 base, the J end by 5 bases, with 16 bases between. The CDR3 has 16 residues. The germline V gene has CDR1 SGHDT and CDR2 YYEEEE. The CDR3 DNA is TGTGCCAGCAGCTTGTACCCGACGGCGACACAAAACATTCAGTACTTC. The encoded protein is CASSLYPTATQNIQYF.

The gene calls are TRBV5-5 and TRBJ1-2; D gene ambiguous. The V end lost 1 base, the J end lost 4 bases, and 14 bases lay between the germline ends. This CDR3 comprises 15 residues. Germline CDR1 is SGHKS and CDR2 is YYEKEE (reference sequence). This CDR3 is CASSLSPSPSYGYTF. The DNA for the CDR3 is TGTGCCAGCAGCTTGTCCCCGAGTCCTAGCTATGGCTACACCTTC.

The rearrangement uses TRBV3-1 (or the pseudogene TRBV3-2) and TRBJ1-4, with 7 bases fitting TRBD1. From germline, CDR1 is LGHDT and CDR2 YNNKEL (reference sequence). This CDR3 contains 15 residues. J was trimmed by 7 bases and V by 3 bases; bases with no gene match: 8. CDR3: CASSQRQGTGEKLFF. The CDR3 DNA reads as TGTGCCAGCAGCCAGAGACAGGGCACTGGTGAAAAACTGTTTTTT.

With respect to this clone: Additional DNA sequences in this sample encode the identical CDR3. This rearrangement joins TRBV5-1 to TRBJ2-3; weak D call: TRBD2 (5 bases). The CDR3 has 13 amino acids. Germline CDR1 and CDR2: SGHRS and YFSETQ. V gave up 3 bases and J gave up 1 base, with 6 bases separating them. The CDR3, as DNA: TGCGCCAGCAGCTCCGGGGGCACAGATACGCAGTATTTT. It specifies CASSSGGTDTQYF.

J is TRBJ2-7 and V is TRBV6-9; no clear D gene. The CDR3 length is 14 residues. From germline, CDR1 is MNHGY and CDR2 SVAAGI. Trimming pared 6 bases from V and 5 bases from J, leaving 17 bases between. CDR3 DNA: TGTGCCAGCAGCCGCTCACCAGGATTCGACGAGCAGTACGTC. The encoded protein is CASSRSPGFDEQYV.

V and J are TRBV6-5 and TRBJ1-1, with 11 bases identical to TRBD1. Germline loops: CDR1 MNHEY, CDR2 SVGAGI. The CDR3 totals 15 residues. V was pared by 2 bases and J by 3 bases, with 2 bases of the junction left unmatched. CDR3 DNA sequence: TGTGCCAGCAGTTACGAGGGACAGGGGGACACTGAAGCTTTCTTT. Protein product: CASSYEGQGDTEAFF.

The genes are TRBV18 and TRBJ1-2; D is possibly TRBD1 (6 bases). The germline V and J ends were trimmed by 6 bases and 2 bases, with 22 bases remaining between them. The CDR3 covers 17 residues. Germline values: CDR1 KGHSH, CDR2 LQKENI. The CDR3 protein is CASSLQGRAWSNYGYTF. CDR3 nucleotides: TGTGCCAGCTCGCTTCAGGGGAGGGCCTGGTCCAACTATGGCTACACCTTC.

The chain links TRBV5-1 to TRBJ2-1, with 8 bases matching TRBD1. This CDR3 has 15 residues. Per germline, CDR1 SGHRS and CDR2 YFSETQ. V dropped 4 bases and J dropped 2; count of bases not matched to a gene: 5. In nucleotides, the CDR3 is TGCGCCAGCAGCCGGACAGGGAGTACCTACAATGAGCAGTTCTTC. This encodes CASSRTGSTYNEQFF.

V gene TRBV2 combines with J gene TRBJ2-1, with TRBD1 identical over 9 bases. CDR1 and CDR2 (germline): SNHLY, FYNNEI. The CDR3 is 13 amino acids. V shed 9 bases and J 7 bases; nucleotides not matched to a gene: 7. CDR3 nucleotides: TGTGCCAGAAACAGGGGGCGGGGGAATGAGCAGTTCTTC. Its protein product is CARNRGRGNEQFF. Using reference TRBV2 and TRBJ2-1 for the parts outside the CDR3, the full variable domain is EPEVTQTPSHQVTQMGQEVILRCVPISNHLYFYWYRQILGQKVEFLVSFYNNEISEKSEIFDDQFSVERPDGSNFTLKIRSTKLEDSAMYFCARNRGRGNEQFFGPGTRLTVL.

The V gene is TRBV10-1, the J gene TRBJ2-5, with 7 bases fitting TRBD2. The CDR3 runs to 14 residues. V gave up 4 bases and J gave up 4 bases; unmatched junction bases: 6. Germline CDR1 and CDR2: WNHNN and SYGVQD (reference sequence). The CDR3 spells CASSAGTIGETQYF. The CDR3, as DNA: TGCGCCAGCAGTGCCGGGACTATAGGAGAGACCCAGTACTTC.

CDR3: CASSPRADYEQYV. The CDR3 nucleotides read TGTGCCAGCTCACCACGGGCAGACTACGAGCAGTACGTC. This rearrangement joins TRBV18 to TRBJ2-7, with D unresolved. The CDR3 totals 13 residues. In germline, CDR1 is KGHSH, CDR2 LQKENI. V dropped 1 base and J dropped 3 bases, with 7 bases sitting between them.

The chain recombines TRBV7-8 with TRBJ1-5, with 10 bases that match TRBD1. With V trimmed by 1 base and J by 1 base, 7 bases remained unmatched. This CDR3 comprises 18 residues. The germline V gene has CDR1 SGHVS and CDR2 FQNEAQ. The CDR3 sequence: CASSLGDRGFLSNQPQHF. The CDR3 DNA follows: TGTGCCAGCAGCTTAGGGGACAGGGGTTTCCTCAGCAATCAGCCCCAGCATTTT.

The chain is built from TRBV11-2 and TRBJ2-1, with TRBD2 as a possible D gene (5 bases). The germline gives CDR1 SGHAT, CDR2 FQNNGV. The CDR3 is 12 residues long. V shed 5 bases and J shed 9 bases, with 11 bases lying between them. CDR3 sequence: CASSPQGSEQFF. The CDR3 coding sequence is TGTGCCAGCAGCCCCCAAGGGAGTGAGCAGTTCTTC.

A few counts support this clone. The V call is TRBV7-8, the J call TRBJ2-7; 12 nucleotides match TRBD1. V was clipped by 0 bases and J by 5 bases; unmatched bases: 8. Germline V gene sequence: CDR1 SGHVS, CDR2 FQNEAQ. The CDR3 runs 17 residues. The CDR3 bases are TGTGCCAGCAGCTTAGCGGGACCGGGACAGGGGGCCCACGAGCAGTACGTC. Its protein product is CASSLAGPGQGAHEQYV.

The rearrangement joins TRBV10-3 to TRBJ1-5; D is possibly TRBD1 (6 bases). The CDR3 length is 15 residues. Germline assignment: CDR1 ENHRY and CDR2 SYGVKD. V was cut by 3 bases and J by 0 bases, with 9 bases left in between. In nucleotides, the CDR3 is TGTGCCATCAGTGATTCCAGGGGTAGCAATCAGCCCCAGCATTTT. Translation: CAISDSRGSNQPQHF.

This chain joins TRBV7-2 and TRBJ1-1, with 9 bases fitting TRBD1. V lost 5 bases, J lost 5 bases, and 6 bases stayed unmatched. Looked up from germline, CDR1 is SGHTA and CDR2 is FQGNSA. The CDR3 has 14 amino acids. The CDR3 sequence: CASSPHRGLTEAFF. In nucleotides, the CDR3 is TGTGCCAGCAGCCCCCACAGGGGGCTGACTGAAGCTTTCTTT.

This sequence joins TRBV2 and TRBJ2-7; 10 nucleotides match TRBD1. The CDR3 length is 13 residues. V was clipped by 6 bases and J by 6 bases; unmatched bases: 5. Germline CDR1 is SNHLY and CDR2 is FYNNEI. The CDR3 DNA follows: TGTGCCAGCAGCGGGGACAGGGGAGGCGAGCAGTACGTC. The encoded protein is CASSGDRGGEQYV.